The rows below give T cell receptor beta chains drawn from one sample of a study of T cells after yellow fever vaccination. TCRdb recomputed calls from the 5' RACE reads with MiXCR, one row per CDR3 protein. The sample records hundreds of thousands of distinct CDR3 sequences, approximately 13% being singletons. Sequences were derived from PBMCs, sampled on the day of the yellow fever booster vaccination. These receptors were taken from a man aged 30 to 45 who received the YFV17D yellow fever vaccine. Each CDR3 is given with its conserved first and last residue. The D gene is left open where the match is weak. Clone size is stated in some rows and not others, as once, few, many or a class when expanded.

CDR3 protein: CASSLIAGGEGETQYF; CDR3 DNA: TGTGCTAGCAGCTTAATCGCAGGGGGCGAGGGAGAGACCCAGTACTTC; J gene: TRBJ2-5; D gene: TRBD1; clone size: -; V gene: TRBV7-7
CDR3 protein: CASSLSAAKNIQYF; CDR3 DNA: TGTGCCAGCAGCTTATCGGCAGCCAAAAACATTCAGTACTTC; J gene: TRBJ2-4; D gene: -; clone size: -; V gene: TRBV7-3
CDR3 protein: CASSFAPQAEAFF; CDR3 DNA: TGTGCCAGCAGCTTCGCCCCACAAGCTGAAGCTTTCTTT; J gene: TRBJ1-1; D gene: -; clone size: -; V gene: TRBV7-2
CDR3 protein: CSARKEYGYGYTF; CDR3 DNA: TGCAGTGCTAGGAAGGAGTATGGCTATGGCTACACCTTC; J gene: TRBJ1-2; D gene: -; clone size: -; V gene: TRBV20-1
CDR3 protein: CASSEGGGRPVGQFF; CDR3 DNA: TGCGCCAGCAGTGAAGGGGGCGGGAGGCCGGTCGGGCAGTTCTTC; J gene: TRBJ2-1; D gene: -; clone size: -; V gene: TRBV10-2
CDR3 protein: CASRRILATNEKLFF; CDR3 DNA: TGTGCCAGCAGAAGGATACTTGCAACTAATGAAAAACTGTTTTTT; J gene: TRBJ1-4; D gene: -; clone size: few; V gene: TRBV6-1
CDR3 protein: CSVALSGANVLTF; CDR3 DNA: TGCAGCGTTGCCCTTTCTGGGGCCAACGTCCTGACTTTC; J gene: TRBJ2-6; D gene: -; clone size: -; V gene: TRBV29-1
CDR3 protein: CSVELAEAYEQYF; CDR3 DNA: TGCAGCGTTGAACTAGCGGAAGCCTACGAGCAGTACTTC; J gene: TRBJ2-7; D gene: TRBD2; clone size: few; V gene: TRBV29-1
CDR3 protein: CSAVLAGDAQRYEQYF; CDR3 DNA: TGCAGTGCTGTACTAGCGGGGGACGCCCAACGTTACGAGCAGTACTTC; J gene: TRBJ2-7; D gene: TRBD2; clone size: -; V gene: TRBV20-1
CDR3 protein: CAISEFGQGLTGELFF; CDR3 DNA: TGTGCCATCAGTGAATTTGGACAGGGACTAACCGGGGAGCTGTTTTTT; J gene: TRBJ2-2; D gene: -; clone size: -; V gene: TRBV10-3
CDR3 protein: CASSQDVVNPRNEQFF; CDR3 DNA: TGTGCCAGCAGCCAAGATGTGGTGAACCCGCGCAATGAGCAGTTCTTC; J gene: TRBJ2-1; D gene: -; clone size: -; V gene: TRBV4-2
CDR3 protein: CASSAFPGTSAPNTGELFF; CDR3 DNA: TGCGCCAGCAGCGCCTTTCCCGGGACTAGCGCTCCGAACACCGGGGAGCTGTTTTTT; J gene: TRBJ2-2; D gene: TRBD2; clone size: few; V gene: TRBV5-1
CDR3 protein: CASSPGTSDVTYEQYF; CDR3 DNA: TGCGCCAGCAGCCCGGGGACTAGCGACGTCACCTACGAGCAGTACTTC; J gene: TRBJ2-7; D gene: TRBD2; clone size: -; V gene: TRBV5-1
CDR3 protein: CSVGQGPTEAFF; CDR3 DNA: TGCAGCGTTGGACAGGGCCCCACTGAAGCTTTCTTT; J gene: TRBJ1-1; D gene: TRBD1; clone size: few; V gene: TRBV29-1
CDR3 protein: CASSLWDRGNEQFF; CDR3 DNA: TGTGCCAGCAGTTTATGGGATAGAGGGAATGAGCAGTTCTTC; J gene: TRBJ2-1; D gene: -; clone size: few; V gene: TRBV12-3/TRBV12-4
CDR3 protein: CASSLAGSYGYTF; CDR3 DNA: TGTGCCAGCAGCTTAGCAGGTAGCTATGGCTACACCTTC; J gene: TRBJ1-2; D gene: -; clone size: few; V gene: TRBV7-9
CDR3 protein: CASSLDYRGGNGYTF; CDR3 DNA: TGTGCCAGCAGCTTAGATTACAGGGGTGGCAATGGCTACACCTTC; J gene: TRBJ1-2; D gene: TRBD1; clone size: few; V gene: TRBV7-2
CDR3 protein: CASSRLAGGRFRTDTQYF; CDR3 DNA: TGTGCCAGCAGCCGACTAGCGGGAGGGCGCTTTCGCACAGATACGCAGTATTTT; J gene: TRBJ2-3; D gene: TRBD2; clone size: -; V gene: TRBV5-6
CDR3 protein: CSGRRGVGADTQYF; CDR3 DNA: TGCAGCGGACGTAGGGGAGTCGGCGCAGATACGCAGTATTTT; J gene: TRBJ2-3; D gene: -; clone size: -; V gene: TRBV29-1
CDR3 protein: CASSWDRGRGGYTF; CDR3 DNA: TGCGCCAGCAGCTGGGACAGGGGGCGCGGAGGCTACACCTTC; J gene: TRBJ1-2; D gene: TRBD1; clone size: -; V gene: TRBV5-1
CDR3 protein: CASSPGGEETQYF; CDR3 DNA: TGTGCCAGCTCCCCTGGTGGGGAAGAGACCCAGTACTTC; J gene: TRBJ2-5; D gene: -; clone size: -; V gene: TRBV18
CDR3 protein: CASRFSGSGSYEQYF; CDR3 DNA: TGTGCCAGCAGATTCAGCGGGAGCGGCTCCTACGAGCAGTACTTC; J gene: TRBJ2-7; D gene: TRBD2; clone size: -; V gene: TRBV7-2
CDR3 protein: CASSLILMTTYTDTQYF; CDR3 DNA: TGTGCCAGCAGCTTAATCCTTATGACTACCTACACAGATACGCAGTATTTT; J gene: TRBJ2-3; D gene: -; clone size: few; V gene: TRBV7-9
CDR3 protein: CASMRTSGGNEQFF; CDR3 DNA: TGCGCCAGCATGCGGACTAGCGGAGGAAATGAGCAGTTCTTC; J gene: TRBJ2-1; D gene: TRBD2; clone size: -; V gene: TRBV5-1
CDR3 protein: CSVEFLTGSTYEQYF; CDR3 DNA: TGCAGCGTTGAATTTCTCACAGGGAGCACCTACGAGCAGTACTTC; J gene: TRBJ2-7; D gene: -; clone size: many; V gene: TRBV29-1
CDR3 protein: CASSLDGQTDFYEQYF; CDR3 DNA: TGTGCCAGCAGCTTGGACGGACAGACCGACTTCTACGAGCAGTACTTC; J gene: TRBJ2-7; D gene: -; clone size: -; V gene: TRBV7-6
CDR3 protein: CSASKGTSDGDTQYF; CDR3 DNA: TGCAGTGCTAGCAAAGGGACTAGCGATGGAGATACGCAGTATTTT; J gene: TRBJ2-3; D gene: TRBD2; clone size: -; V gene: TRBV20-1
CDR3 protein: CSASLRDRNTDTQYF; CDR3 DNA: TGCAGTGCTAGCCTCCGGGACAGAAACACAGATACGCAGTATTTT; J gene: TRBJ2-3; D gene: TRBD1; clone size: -; V gene: TRBV20-1
CDR3 protein: CASSFPTNTQYF; CDR3 DNA: TGTGCCAGCAGCTTCCCAACCAATACGCAGTATTTT; J gene: TRBJ2-3; D gene: -; clone size: -; V gene: TRBV7-2
CDR3 protein: CASSRRGADTQYF; CDR3 DNA: TGTGCCAGCAGCCGAAGGGGGGCAGATACGCAGTATTTT; J gene: TRBJ2-3; D gene: -; clone size: few; V gene: TRBV3-1
CDR3 protein: CASSLSSAADTQYF; CDR3 DNA: TGTGCCAGCAGCTTAAGCTCGGCAGCAGATACGCAGTATTTT; J gene: TRBJ2-3; D gene: -; clone size: many; V gene: TRBV7-3
CDR3 protein: CASSLAAAATRGYTF; CDR3 DNA: TGTGCCAGCAGCTTAGCTGCAGCAGCAACGAGGGGCTACACCTTC; J gene: TRBJ1-2; D gene: -; clone size: -; V gene: TRBV7-8
CDR3 protein: CASSLGGTIKHEQFF; CDR3 DNA: TGCGCCAGCAGCTTGGGAGGGACTATCAAGCATGAGCAGTTCTTC; J gene: TRBJ2-1; D gene: TRBD2; clone size: few; V gene: TRBV5-1
CDR3 protein: CASRPLVDTQYF; CDR3 DNA: TGTGCCAGCAGACCTCTAGTGGACACGCAGTATTTT; J gene: TRBJ2-3; D gene: -; clone size: few; V gene: TRBV7-2
CDR3 protein: CASAPGGVEQFF; CDR3 DNA: TGCGCCAGCGCCCCTGGGGGGGTTGAGCAGTTCTTC; J gene: TRBJ2-1; D gene: TRBD2; clone size: -; V gene: TRBV5-1
CDR3 protein: CASSIGQRVNEQFF; CDR3 DNA: TGTGCCAGTAGTATTGGACAGAGAGTGAATGAGCAGTTCTTC; J gene: TRBJ2-1; D gene: -; clone size: -; V gene: TRBV19
CDR3 protein: CASSLNSGTDTGELFF; CDR3 DNA: TGCGCCAGCAGCTTAAATAGCGGGACGGACACCGGGGAGCTGTTTTTT; J gene: TRBJ2-2; D gene: TRBD2; clone size: few; V gene: TRBV5-1
CDR3 protein: CASSRLAGRSSYEQYF; CDR3 DNA: TGCGCCAGCAGCCGACTAGCGGGACGGAGCTCCTACGAGCAGTACTTC; J gene: TRBJ2-7; D gene: TRBD2; clone size: few; V gene: TRBV4-3
CDR3 protein: CASSFGTSGTNEQFF; CDR3 DNA: TGTGCCAGCAGTTTCGGGACTAGCGGGACTAATGAGCAGTTCTTC; J gene: TRBJ2-1; D gene: TRBD2; clone size: few; V gene: TRBV28
CDR3 protein: CSPKRLAGVADTQYF; CDR3 DNA: TGCAGTCCTAAACGACTAGCGGGAGTAGCAGATACGCAGTATTTT; J gene: TRBJ2-3; D gene: TRBD2; clone size: -; V gene: TRBV20-1
CDR3 protein: CASSLDQGAGNEQFF; CDR3 DNA: TGTGCCAGCAGCTTGGATCAGGGGGCAGGCAATGAGCAGTTCTTC; J gene: TRBJ2-1; D gene: TRBD1; clone size: few; V gene: TRBV5-4
CDR3 protein: CASSEGTFSYEQYF; CDR3 DNA: TGCGCCAGCAGTGAGGGGACATTCTCCTACGAGCAGTACTTC; J gene: TRBJ2-7; D gene: -; clone size: few; V gene: TRBV10-2
CDR3 protein: CASSPLVMNTGELFF; CDR3 DNA: TGTGCCAGCAGCCCCCTCGTGATGAACACCGGGGAGCTGTTTTTT; J gene: TRBJ2-2; D gene: -; clone size: once; V gene: TRBV3-1
CDR3 protein: CASSFLGNYQETQYF; CDR3 DNA: TGCGCCAGCAGCTTTCTTGGGAACTACCAAGAGACCCAGTACTTC; J gene: TRBJ2-5; D gene: -; clone size: -; V gene: TRBV5-1
CDR3 protein: CASNSESNEQFF; CDR3 DNA: TGCGCCAGCAATTCTGAGTCCAATGAGCAGTTCTTC; J gene: TRBJ2-1; D gene: -; clone size: few; V gene: TRBV4-3
CDR3 protein: CASSLHRADTQYF; CDR3 DNA: TGTGCCAGCAGCCTACATAGGGCAGATACGCAGTATTTT; J gene: TRBJ2-3; D gene: -; clone size: few; V gene: TRBV11-2
CDR3 protein: CASSRGLAGHGELFF; CDR3 DNA: TGTGCCAGCAGTCGGGGACTAGCGGGACACGGGGAGCTGTTTTTT; J gene: TRBJ2-2; D gene: TRBD2; clone size: few; V gene: TRBV27
CDR3 protein: CSARPQETQYF; CDR3 DNA: TGCAGTGCTAGGCCACAAGAGACCCAGTACTTC; J gene: TRBJ2-5; D gene: -; clone size: few; V gene: TRBV20-1
CDR3 protein: CSASRGNEQFF; CDR3 DNA: TGCAGTGCTAGTCGGGGTAATGAGCAGTTCTTC; J gene: TRBJ2-1; D gene: -; clone size: few; V gene: TRBV20-1
CDR3 protein: CASSSLPSSGLVFEQYF; CDR3 DNA: TGTGCCAGCAGCTCGCTCCCGTCTAGCGGGCTGGTATTCGAGCAGTACTTC; J gene: TRBJ2-7; D gene: TRBD2; clone size: -; V gene: TRBV7-2
CDR3 protein: CASVAADTQYF; CDR3 DNA: TGTGCCAGCGTTGCCGCAGATACGCAGTATTTT; J gene: TRBJ2-3; D gene: -; clone size: few; V gene: TRBV2
CDR3 protein: CASSFARSGVYESTDTQYF; CDR3 DNA: TGTGCCAGCAGCTTTGCGCGGAGTGGGGTATATGAGAGCACAGATACGCAGTATTTT; J gene: TRBJ2-3; D gene: -; clone size: few; V gene: TRBV5-6
CDR3 protein: CASSLGFHGVYEQYF; CDR3 DNA: TGTGCCAGCAGCTTGGGTTTCCACGGGGTCTACGAGCAGTACTTC; J gene: TRBJ2-7; D gene: -; clone size: few; V gene: TRBV7-9
CDR3 protein: CSGTELNTEAFF; CDR3 DNA: TGCAGCGGAACCGAGCTAAACACTGAAGCTTTCTTT; J gene: TRBJ1-1; D gene: -; clone size: few; V gene: TRBV29-1
CDR3 protein: CASSLDRGYTIYF; CDR3 DNA: TGTGCCAGCAGCTTAGACAGAGGATACACCATATATTTT; J gene: TRBJ1-3; D gene: -; clone size: -; V gene: TRBV7-2
CDR3 protein: CATSVRLAGVNEQFF; CDR3 DNA: TGTGCCACCAGCGTGAGACTAGCGGGAGTTAATGAGCAGTTCTTC; J gene: TRBJ2-1; D gene: TRBD2; clone size: few; V gene: TRBV15